The 4 T cell receptor beta chains below were found in one sample sequenced in a study of cytomegalovirus exposure and HLA in healthy donors. Using immunoSEQ multiplex PCR, the repertoire was profiled, and TCRdb retains in-frame clones only, with some absent. The repertoire holds about 240,000 clones, with more than 75% as singletons. Sequencing input: PBMCs. The receptors shown here come from a woman between 25 and 40 years old in good health and CMV-seropositive.

The chain joins TRBV7-6 to TRBJ1-3; tentative D call: TRBD1 (5 bases). This CDR3 has 15 amino acids. Trimming pared 5 bases from V and 0 bases from J, leaving 11 bases between. The germline CDR1 and CDR2 sequences are SGHVS and FNYEAQ. The CDR3 coding sequence is TGTGCCAGCAGCCGTACAGGATACTCTGGAAACACCATATATTTT. Its translation is CASSRTGYSGNTIYF. Full variable domain (remainder filled in from reference TRBV7-6 and TRBJ1-3): GAGVSQSPRYKVTKRGQDVALRCDPISGHVSLYWYRQALGQGPEFLTYFNYEAQQDKSGLPNDRFSAERPEGSISTLTIQRTEQRDSAMYRCASSRTGYSGNTIYFGEGSWLTVV.

The chain carries TRBV5-1 and TRBJ2-7; 11 bases line up with TRBD2. V lost 4 bases, J lost 2 bases, and 5 bases stayed unmatched. Germline V lookup: CDR1 SGHRS, CDR2 YFSETQ. The CDR3 sequence is 15 residues long. CDR3: CASSPRTSGPYEQYF. The CDR3 nucleotides read TGCGCCAGCAGCCCCCGGACTAGCGGGCCCTACGAGCAGTACTTC.

This clone showed up just once. V usage is TRBV30 and J usage is TRBJ2-4, with D possibly TRBD1 on 6 matching bases. Trimming shortened V by 3 bases and J by 5 bases, and 17 bases separated the two germline ends. This CDR3 contains 15 residues. Germline assignment: CDR1 GTSNPN and CDR2 SVGIG (reference sequence). The CDR3 nucleotides are TGTGCCTGGAGACGGGGACACCGGGGAGAAAACATTCAGTACTTC. Its protein product is CAWRRGHRGENIQYF.

V gene TRBV30 combines with J gene TRBJ1-4; D is possibly TRBD1 (6 bases). This CDR3 comprises 13 residues. V was pared by 6 bases and J by 7 bases, with 15 bases between. Germline V gene data show CDR1 as GTSNPN and CDR2 as SVGIG (reference sequence). Here the CDR3 DNA reads TGTGCCTGCGAGGGGGGGGCGCGTGAAAAACTGTTTTTT. Translation gives CACEGGAREKLFF.